The next 5 T cell receptor beta chains were all read from a single sample in a study of blood T cells in healthy people across ages. With a J-beta primer mix and a sample-barcoded 5' primer, a second PCR ran about 7 to 11 cycles. TCRdb redid the calling of the 5' RACE reads with MiXCR, one entry per CDR3 protein. The sample lists around 710,000 distinct CDR3 sequences; roughly 47% were seen once. Sequencing was performed on blood. All receptors come from a woman aged 55-69 years in good health.

The chain recombines TRBV7-3 with TRBJ2-2, with 12 bases that match TRBD2. Germline V CDR1 and CDR2: SGHTA, FQGTGA. After removal of 5 bases from V and 2 bases from J, the junction contained 6 bases not matched to a gene. The CDR3 consists of 17 residues. In DNA, the CDR3 is TGTGCCAGCAGCCCTAGCGGGAGGGCCCCAAACACCGGGGAGCTGTTTTTT. Protein product: CASSPSGRAPNTGELFF.

The sample holds a few counts of this clonotype. This chain joins TRBV6-2 or TRBV6-3 and TRBJ2-1, with 9 bases fitting TRBD2. The CDR3 runs to 18 residues. Germline V gene data show CDR1 as MNHEY and CDR2 as SVGEGT. The V and J ends lost 2 bases and 5 bases, in that order; junction bases with no gene match: 13. The chain's CDR3 is CASSYPNLLAGSNNEQFF. As DNA, the CDR3 is TGTGCCAGCAGTTACCCGAATTTGCTAGCGGGGAGCAACAATGAGCAGTTCTTC.

This clonotype was detected only a few times. The genes are TRBV9 and TRBJ2-1, with a possible D match to TRBD2 (7 bases). The CDR3 spans 17 residues. Germline assignment: CDR1 SGDLS and CDR2 YYNGEE. V was pared by 4 bases and J by 3 bases, with 20 bases between. In nucleotides, the CDR3 is TGTGCCAGCAGCCCCCGGGGGGCGGGGCAATTCTACAATGAGCAGTTCTTC. Translating it yields CASSPRGAGQFYNEQFF.

Ten or more counts support this clonotype. This chain joins TRBV29-1 and TRBJ2-7; D might be TRBD2 (6 bases). Trimming stripped 2 bases from V and 6 bases from J, with 17 bases between. This CDR3 spans 14 amino acids. Germline V CDR1 and CDR2: SQVTM, ANQGSEA. The CDR3 DNA reads TGCAGCGTTGAAAGCGGGCAGGGTCTAGCCGAGCAGTACTTC. Residues: CSVESGQGLAEQYF.

This clonotype was seen repeatedly, ten times or more. The chain joins TRBV20-1 to TRBJ2-5; TRBD2 aligns across 11 bases. CDR1 and CDR2 from the germline V gene are DFQATT and SNEGSKA (reference sequence). The CDR3 has 13 amino acids. J gave up 4 bases and V 7 bases, and 5 bases lay outside the gene matches. The CDR3 region is CSGLLAGVETQYF. CDR3 sequence (DNA): TGCAGTGGGTTACTAGCGGGAGTAGAGACCCAGTACTTC.